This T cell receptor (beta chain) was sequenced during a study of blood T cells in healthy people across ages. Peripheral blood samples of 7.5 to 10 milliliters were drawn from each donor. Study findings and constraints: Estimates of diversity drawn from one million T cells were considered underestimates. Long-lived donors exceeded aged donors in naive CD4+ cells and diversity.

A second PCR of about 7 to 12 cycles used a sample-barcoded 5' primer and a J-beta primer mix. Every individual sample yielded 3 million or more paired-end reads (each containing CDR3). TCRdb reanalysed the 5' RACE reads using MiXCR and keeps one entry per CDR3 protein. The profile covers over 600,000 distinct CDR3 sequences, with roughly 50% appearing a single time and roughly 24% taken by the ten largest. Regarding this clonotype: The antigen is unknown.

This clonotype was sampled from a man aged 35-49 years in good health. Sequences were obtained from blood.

The CDR3 DNA reads TGTGCCAGCAGCTTTCGGACCAGTTACAATGAGCAGTTCTTC. This sequence encodes CASSFRTSYNEQFF. The chain has TRBV5-5 and TRBJ2-1; no definite D call. CDR3 length: 14 amino acids. Trimming shortened V by 2 bases and J by 4 bases, and 10 bases separated the two germline ends. Germline CDR1 is SGHKS and CDR2 is YYEKEE (reference sequence).